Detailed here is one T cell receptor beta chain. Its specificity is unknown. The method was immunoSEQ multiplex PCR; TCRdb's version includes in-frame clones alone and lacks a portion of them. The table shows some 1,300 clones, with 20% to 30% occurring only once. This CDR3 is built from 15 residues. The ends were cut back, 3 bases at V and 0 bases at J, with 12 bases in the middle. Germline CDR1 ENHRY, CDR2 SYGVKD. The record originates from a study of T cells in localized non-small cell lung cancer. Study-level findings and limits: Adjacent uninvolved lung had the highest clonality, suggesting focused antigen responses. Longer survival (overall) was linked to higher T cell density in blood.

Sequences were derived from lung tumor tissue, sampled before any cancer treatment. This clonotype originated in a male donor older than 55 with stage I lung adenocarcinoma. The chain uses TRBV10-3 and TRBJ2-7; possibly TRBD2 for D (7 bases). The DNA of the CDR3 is TGTGCCATCAGTGAAGGGGGGGTAAGCTCCTACGAGCAGTACGTC. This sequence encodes CAISEGGVSSYEQYV.